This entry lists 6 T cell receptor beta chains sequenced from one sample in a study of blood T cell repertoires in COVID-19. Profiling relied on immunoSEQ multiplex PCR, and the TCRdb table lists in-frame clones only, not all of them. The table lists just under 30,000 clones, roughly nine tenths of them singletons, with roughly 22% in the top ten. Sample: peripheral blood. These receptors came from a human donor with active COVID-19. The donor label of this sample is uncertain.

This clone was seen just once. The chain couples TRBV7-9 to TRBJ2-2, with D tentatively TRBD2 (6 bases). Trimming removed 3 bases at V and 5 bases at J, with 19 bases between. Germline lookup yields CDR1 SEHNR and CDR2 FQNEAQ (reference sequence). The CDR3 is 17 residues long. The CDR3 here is CASSLERAAAGTGELFF. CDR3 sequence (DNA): TGTGCCAGCAGCTTGGAGAGGGCAGCGGCGGGAACCGGGGAGCTGTTTTTT.

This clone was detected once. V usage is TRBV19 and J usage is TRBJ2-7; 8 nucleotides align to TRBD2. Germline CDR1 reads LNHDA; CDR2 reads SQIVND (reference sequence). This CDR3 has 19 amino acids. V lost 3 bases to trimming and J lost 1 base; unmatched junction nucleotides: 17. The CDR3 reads CASSMGRGTGLARSYEQYF. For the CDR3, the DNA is TGTGCCAGTAGTATGGGACGGGGCACCGGACTAGCCCGATCCTACGAGCAGTACTTC.

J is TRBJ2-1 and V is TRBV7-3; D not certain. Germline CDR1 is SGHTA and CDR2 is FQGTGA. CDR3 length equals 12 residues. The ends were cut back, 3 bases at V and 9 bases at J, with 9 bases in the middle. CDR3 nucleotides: TGTGCCAGCAGCTTTACTTCGGGTGAGCAGTTCTTC. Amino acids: CASSFTSGEQFF.

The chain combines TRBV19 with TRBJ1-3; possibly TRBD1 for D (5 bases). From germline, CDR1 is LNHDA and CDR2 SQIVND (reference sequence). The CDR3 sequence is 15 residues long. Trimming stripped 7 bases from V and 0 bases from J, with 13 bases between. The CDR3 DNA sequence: TGTGCCAGTACCCTGGACATCTACTCTGGAAACACCATATATTTT. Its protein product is CASTLDIYSGNTIYF.

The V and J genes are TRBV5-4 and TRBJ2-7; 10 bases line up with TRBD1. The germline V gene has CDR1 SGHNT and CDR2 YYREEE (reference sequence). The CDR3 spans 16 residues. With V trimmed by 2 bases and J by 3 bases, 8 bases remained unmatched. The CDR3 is CASSLSGTGVFYEQYF. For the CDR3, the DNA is TGTGCCAGCAGCTTAAGCGGGACAGGGGTTTTCTACGAGCAGTACTTC.

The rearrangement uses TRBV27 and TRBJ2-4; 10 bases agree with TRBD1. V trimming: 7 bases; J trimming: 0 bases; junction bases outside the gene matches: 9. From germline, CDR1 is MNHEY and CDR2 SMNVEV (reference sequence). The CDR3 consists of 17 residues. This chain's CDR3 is CASTATGGGLAKNIQYF. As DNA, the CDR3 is TGTGCCAGCACGGCGACAGGGGGCGGATTAGCCAAAAACATTCAGTACTTC.